This is a list of T cell receptor beta chains from one sample in a study of T cells in Graves' hyperthyroidism and ophthalmopathy. MiXCR, applied by TCRdb to the multiplex PCR reads, yields one record per CDR3 protein. The sample gives some 350,000 distinct CDR3 sequences, 19% of which show up once; roughly 3.5% is in the top ten. Material for sequencing was blood. Source of these receptors: a young woman with Graves' hyperthyroidism. CDR3s include the opening cysteine and the closing phenylalanine or tryptophan. D genes are given only for firm matches. Clone size is given for some rows only: seen once, a few or many times, or a class if the clone is expanded.

j_call: TRBJ1-1; d_call: .; v_call: TRBV12-5; clone_size: many; cdr3_aa: CASGLVLGTRVPEAFF; cdr3_nt: TGTGCTAGTGGTTTGGTACTCGGGACAAGGGTACCTGAAGCTTTCTTT
j_call: TRBJ1-1; d_call: .; v_call: TRBV28; clone_size: few; cdr3_aa: CASSLGRGTNTEAFF; cdr3_nt: TGTGCCAGCAGTTTAGGGAGAGGGACGAACACTGAAGCTTTCTTT
j_call: TRBJ1-1; d_call: .; v_call: TRBV11-2; clone_size: .; cdr3_aa: CASSSRISPGWKGEAFF; cdr3_nt: TGTGCCAGCAGCTCACGTATTTCTCCGGGTTGGAAGGGTGAAGCTTTCTTT
j_call: TRBJ2-7; d_call: TRBD2; v_call: TRBV20-1; clone_size: many; cdr3_aa: CSARAESGASGWQEQYF; cdr3_nt: TGCAGTGCTAGAGCCGAGTCGGGGGCTAGCGGGTGGCAGGAGCAGTACTTC
j_call: TRBJ2-2; d_call: .; v_call: TRBV9; clone_size: few; cdr3_aa: CASSVGGGTGELCF; cdr3_nt: .
j_call: TRBJ2-2; d_call: .; v_call: TRBV20-1; clone_size: many; cdr3_aa: CSASRGGVSLGELFF; cdr3_nt: TGCAGTGCTTCCAGGGGCGGGGTCTCTCTCGGGGAGCTGTTTTTT
j_call: TRBJ2-7; d_call: TRBD1; v_call: TRBV6-1; clone_size: .; cdr3_aa: CASTPRQGPYEQYF; cdr3_nt: TGTGCCAGCACGCCCCGACAGGGTCCCTACGAGCAGTACTTC
j_call: TRBJ1-1; d_call: TRBD1; v_call: TRBV3-1; clone_size: many; cdr3_aa: CASSQLIRGRGVTEAFF; cdr3_nt: TGTGCCAGCAGCCAACTAATAAGGGGGCGCGGCGTCACTGAAGCTTTCTTT
j_call: TRBJ2-5; d_call: TRBD1; v_call: TRBV20-1; clone_size: many; cdr3_aa: CSARPLNPGTGGGETQYF; cdr3_nt: TGCAGTGCTAGACCGCTGAATCCTGGGACAGGGGGCGGTGAGACCCAGTACTTC
j_call: TRBJ2-5; d_call: .; v_call: TRBV29-1; clone_size: many; cdr3_aa: CSVGSGPKETQYF; cdr3_nt: TGCAGCGTTGGCTCCGGACCTAAAGAGACCCAGTACTTC
j_call: TRBJ1-2; d_call: TRBD1; v_call: TRBV20-1; clone_size: .; cdr3_aa: CSARRDRENLGPTF; cdr3_nt: TGCAGTGCTCGGAGGGACAGGGAGAATTTAGGCCCCACCTTC
j_call: TRBJ1-1; d_call: .; v_call: TRBV12-3/TRBV12-4; clone_size: many; cdr3_aa: CASRITGLNTEAFF; cdr3_nt: TGTGCCAGCAGAATTACAGGGTTGAACACTGAAGCTTTCTTT
j_call: TRBJ2-2; d_call: TRBD1; v_call: TRBV12-3/TRBV12-4; clone_size: .; cdr3_aa: CASSPWDRLNTGELFF; cdr3_nt: TGTGCCAGCAGTCCCTGGGACAGGTTAAACACCGGGGAGCTGTTTTTT
j_call: TRBJ2-7; d_call: .; v_call: TRBV6-5; clone_size: many; cdr3_aa: CASSYGPGGSYEQYF; cdr3_nt: TGTGCCAGCAGTTACGGGCCAGGGGGGTCCTACGAGCAGTACTTC
j_call: TRBJ1-1; d_call: .; v_call: TRBV19; clone_size: once; cdr3_aa: CASRNRYRTDLLHTEAFF; cdr3_nt: TGTGCCAGTAGAAATAGGTACCGCACAGACTTACTCCACACTGAAGCTTTCTTT
j_call: TRBJ2-7; d_call: TRBD1; v_call: TRBV13; clone_size: many; cdr3_aa: CASAGQGIEQYF; cdr3_nt: TGTGCCAGTGCCGGACAGGGGATCGAGCAGTACTTC
j_call: TRBJ2-7; d_call: .; v_call: TRBV6-2/TRBV6-3; clone_size: many; cdr3_aa: CASSYSRQTSYEQYF; cdr3_nt: TGTGCCAGCAGTTACTCGCGACAGACCTCCTACGAGCAGTACTTC
j_call: TRBJ1-1; d_call: .; v_call: TRBV24-1; clone_size: once; cdr3_aa: CATSDMARGEAFF; cdr3_nt: TGTGCCACCAGTGATATGGCCAGGGGAGAAGCTTTCTTT